A selection of T cell receptor beta chains follows, all from one sample in a study of response to subunit inactivated influenza vaccine. TCRdb ran MiXCR on the RT-PCR reads and lists one entry per CDR3 protein. Among around 520,000 distinct CDR3 sequences listed, about 25% were seen once. The source material was CD4+ T cells sorted from PBMCs, sampled 5 days after vaccination. The receptor set was obtained from a man aged 45 to 65 who received an inactivated influenza vaccine. Each CDR3 is given with its conserved first and last residue. Each record gives: V gene, clone size, J gene, D gene, CDR3 protein, CDR3 DNA. The D gene is left open where the match is weak. Clone size is shown for a subset of rows, as once, few, many or a class of expanded clone.

v_gene: TRBV7-2
abundance: -
j_gene: TRBJ1-4
d_gene: -
CDR3aa: CASSLSYGEKLFF
CDR3nt: TGTGCCAGCAGCTTATCCTACGGTGAAAAACTGTTTTTT

v_gene: TRBV27
abundance: few
j_gene: TRBJ2-6
d_gene: TRBD1
CDR3aa: CASSPGQGSPGANVLTF
CDR3nt: TGTGCCAGCAGTCCGGGACAGGGTTCCCCTGGGGCCAACGTCCTGACTTTC

v_gene: TRBV4-3
abundance: -
j_gene: TRBJ2-3
d_gene: -
CDR3aa: CASSQRSPGTDTQYF
CDR3nt: TGCGCCAGCAGCCAACGGTCTCCAGGGACAGATACGCAGTATTTT

v_gene: TRBV30
abundance: few
j_gene: TRBJ2-3
d_gene: TRBD2
CDR3aa: CAWHRGAGGTGRKLYF
CDR3nt: TGTGCCTGGCATAGGGGGGCGGGAGGCACGGGACGTAAACTGTATTTT

v_gene: TRBV20-1
abundance: few
j_gene: TRBJ2-7
d_gene: TRBD1
CDR3aa: CSASHAAQGTYEQYF
CDR3nt: TGCAGTGCCTCCCACGCTGCACAGGGGACCTACGAGCAGTACTTC

v_gene: TRBV5-1
abundance: few
j_gene: TRBJ2-7
d_gene: -
CDR3aa: CASRFVTSHNYEQYF
CDR3nt: TGCGCCAGCAGATTCGTGACTTCCCACAACTACGAGCAGTACTTC

v_gene: TRBV4-2
abundance: -
j_gene: TRBJ2-7
d_gene: TRBD2
CDR3aa: CASSQTGLEGSYEQYF
CDR3nt: TGTGCCAGCAGCCAAACCGGACTAGAAGGTTCCTACGAGCAGTACTTC

v_gene: TRBV2
abundance: few
j_gene: TRBJ1-1
d_gene: -
CDR3aa: CASGRVMNTEAFF
CDR3nt: TGTGCCAGCGGGAGGGTCATGAACACTGAAGCTTTCTTT

v_gene: TRBV9
abundance: -
j_gene: TRBJ2-3
d_gene: -
CDR3aa: CASSAWGIGSDTQYF
CDR3nt: TGTGCCAGCAGCGCCTGGGGGATCGGGTCAGATACGCAGTATTTT

v_gene: TRBV6-1
abundance: -
j_gene: TRBJ1-2
d_gene: -
CDR3aa: CASSEDPNPYYGYTF
CDR3nt: TGTGCCAGCAGTGAAGACCCGAATCCCTACTATGGCTACACCTTC

v_gene: TRBV5-1
abundance: -
j_gene: TRBJ2-2
d_gene: -
CDR3aa: CASSAGAGELFF
CDR3nt: TGCGCCAGCAGCGCCGGGGCCGGGGAGCTGTTTTTT

v_gene: TRBV20-1
abundance: many
j_gene: TRBJ2-3
d_gene: TRBD1
CDR3aa: CSASRSGTGRTDTQYF
CDR3nt: TGCAGTGCTAGTAGATCCGGGACAGGGAGAACAGATACGCAGTATTTT

v_gene: TRBV5-1
abundance: -
j_gene: TRBJ2-1
d_gene: TRBD2
CDR3aa: CASSLVPSGSAYNEQFF
CDR3nt: TGCGCCAGCAGCTTGGTGCCTAGCGGGAGCGCCTACAATGAGCAGTTCTTC

v_gene: TRBV12-3/TRBV12-4
abundance: once
j_gene: TRBJ2-7
d_gene: TRBD1
CDR3aa: CASSLTGGGEQYF
CDR3nt: TGTGCCAGCAGTTTGACAGGGGGAGGCGAGCAGTACTTC

v_gene: TRBV12-3/TRBV12-4
abundance: few
j_gene: TRBJ2-1
d_gene: -
CDR3aa: CASSLFRHWFNEQFF
CDR3nt: TGTGCCAGCAGTTTATTCCGACATTGGTTCAATGAGCAGTTCTTC

v_gene: TRBV7-9
abundance: -
j_gene: TRBJ1-2
d_gene: TRBD1
CDR3aa: CASSRIYRDRTNYGYTF
CDR3nt: TGTGCCAGCAGCCGCATTTACAGGGACAGAACTAACTATGGCTACACCTTC

v_gene: TRBV6-5
abundance: few
j_gene: TRBJ2-7
d_gene: -
CDR3aa: CASSYRVAYEQYF
CDR3nt: TGTGCCAGCAGTTACAGGGTTGCCTACGAGCAGTACTTC

v_gene: TRBV7-8
abundance: many
j_gene: TRBJ2-1
d_gene: -
CDR3aa: CASSLAIVSSSYNEQFF
CDR3nt: TGTGCCAGCAGCTTAGCCATCGTCTCCAGCTCCTACAATGAGCAGTTCTTC

v_gene: TRBV20-1
abundance: -
j_gene: TRBJ1-5
d_gene: TRBD1
CDR3aa: CSARQGGSANQPQHF
CDR3nt: TGCAGTGCCCGACAGGGAGGGTCGGCCAATCAGCCCCAGCATTTT

v_gene: TRBV19
abundance: few
j_gene: TRBJ2-7
d_gene: -
CDR3aa: CASSIGADSSYEQYF
CDR3nt: TGTGCCAGTAGTATAGGGGCGGATAGCTCCTACGAGCAGTACTTC

v_gene: TRBV2
abundance: -
j_gene: TRBJ2-7
d_gene: -
CDR3aa: CASKRDSGTYEQYF
CDR3nt: TGTGCCAGCAAGCGGGACAGCGGAACCTACGAGCAGTACTTC

v_gene: TRBV5-1
abundance: few
j_gene: TRBJ2-3
d_gene: TRBD2
CDR3aa: CASADGGSTDTQYF
CDR3nt: TGCGCCAGCGCAGACGGCGGGAGTACAGATACGCAGTATTTT

v_gene: TRBV7-2
abundance: -
j_gene: TRBJ2-2
d_gene: TRBD2
CDR3aa: CASSLASGTAVAGELFF
CDR3nt: TGTGCCAGCAGCTTAGCTAGCGGGACGGCGGTGGCCGGGGAGCTGTTTTTT